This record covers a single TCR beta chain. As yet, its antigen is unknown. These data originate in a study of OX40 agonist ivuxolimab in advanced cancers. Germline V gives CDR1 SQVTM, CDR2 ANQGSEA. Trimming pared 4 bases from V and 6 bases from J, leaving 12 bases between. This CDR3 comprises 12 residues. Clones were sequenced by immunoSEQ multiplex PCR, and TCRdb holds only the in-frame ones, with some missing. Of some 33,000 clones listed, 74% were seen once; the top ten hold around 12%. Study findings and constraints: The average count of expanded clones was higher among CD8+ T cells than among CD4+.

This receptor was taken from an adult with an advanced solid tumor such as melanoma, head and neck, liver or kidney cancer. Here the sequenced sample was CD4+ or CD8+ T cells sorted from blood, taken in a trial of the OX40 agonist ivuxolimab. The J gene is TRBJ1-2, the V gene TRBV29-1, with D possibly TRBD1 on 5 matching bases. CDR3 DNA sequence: TGCAGCGTTGCCTCCCCCAGGGATGGCTACACCTTC. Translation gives CSVASPRDGYTF.